This is a list of T cell receptor beta chains from one sample in a study of cytomegalovirus exposure and HLA in healthy donors. Repertoires were generated with immunoSEQ multiplex PCR, while TCRdb's copy carries only in-frame clones and drops some. The sample includes nearly 110,000 clones, roughly four fifths of them seen just once. The sample was PBMCs. These receptors all stem from a man in his forties or fifties in good health and CMV-seronegative. CDR3s include the opening cysteine and the closing phenylalanine or tryptophan. A D gene is named only where the DNA matches it firmly. Some rows have no size entry. The others give once, few or many, or a class for an expanded clone.

length,V,D,size,J,CDR3,DNA
15,TRBV15,-,-,TRBJ1-5,CATSSHREYDQPQHF,TGTGCCACCAGCAGCCACCGGGAATACGATCAGCCCCAGCATTTT
15,TRBV18,-,-,TRBJ1-5,CASSPSGQPNQPQHF,TGTGCCAGCTCACCCTCTGGACAGCCCAATCAGCCCCAGCATTTT
12,TRBV5-1,-,-,TRBJ2-5,CASSPGGETQYF,TGCGCCAGCAGCCCTGGAGGGGAGACCCAGTACTTC
15,TRBV5-1,TRBD1,-,TRBJ1-4,CASSSSGTVNEKLFF,TGCGCCAGCAGCTCATCCGGGACAGTGAATGAAAAACTGTTTTTT
11,TRBV11-3,-,few,TRBJ1-2,CAKDIIYGYTF,TGTGCAAAGGACATCATCTATGGCTACACCTTC
15,TRBV6-5,TRBD1,-,TRBJ2-3,CASSFTDRGTDTQYF,TGTGCCAGCAGTTTCACGGACAGGGGCACAGATACGCAGTATTTT
17,TRBV28,-,-,TRBJ1-6,CASSGLRGQAYNSPLHF,TGTGCCAGCAGTGGCTTGAGGGGACAAGCCTATAATTCACCCCTCCACTTT
14,TRBV6-4,-,-,TRBJ1-5,CASSLFQGNQPQHF,TGTGCCAGCAGTCTGTTCCAGGGCAATCAGCCCCAGCATTTT
13,TRBV4-2,-,-,TRBJ2-3,CASSRQSTDTQYF,TGTGCCAGCAGCCGTCAGAGCACAGATACGCAGTATTTT
15,TRBV5-6,TRBD2,once,TRBJ2-5,CASSVLAGGVETQYF,TGTGCCAGCAGCGTCCTAGCGGGGGGGGTAGAGACCCAGTACTTC
15,TRBV6-1,TRBD1,few,TRBJ2-3,CASSDSTGATDTQYF,TGTGCCAGCAGCGATAGTACAGGGGCCACAGATACGCAGTATTTT
16,TRBV7-2,-,once,TRBJ2-3,CASSAPSRGLGDTQYF,TGTGCCAGCAGCGCTCCTTCTCGGGGACTGGGAGATACGCAGTATTTT
14,TRBV7-2,-,-,TRBJ2-7,CASSPHPRDYEQYF,TGTGCCAGCAGCCCACATCCCCGGGACTACGAGCAGTACTTC
13,TRBV7-3,-,-,TRBJ2-1,CASSFPDSGEQFF,TGTGCCAGCAGCTTCCCTGATTCCGGGGAGCAGTTCTTC
14,TRBV6-5,-,-,TRBJ1-2,CASRASDPLRGYTF,TGTGCCAGCAGAGCCAGCGACCCACTTCGCGGCTACACCTTC
19,TRBV12-5,-,-,TRBJ1-4,CASGLPRSRSVPGSEKLFF,TGTGCTAGTGGTTTGCCCCGTTCAAGATCAGTTCCGGGAAGTGAAAAACTGTTTTTT
16,TRBV19,TRBD2,-,TRBJ2-2,CASSISGGAGIGELFF,TGTGCCAGTAGTATAAGCGGGGGGGCAGGTATCGGGGAGCTGTTTTTT
15,TRBV4-2,TRBD2,-,TRBJ2-3,CASSQQAGSVDTQYF,TGTGCCAGCAGCCAGCAAGCGGGGTCGGTTGATACGCAGTATTTT
15,TRBV9,TRBD1,-,TRBJ2-1,CASSVGDRDYNEQFF,TGTGCCAGCAGCGTAGGGGACAGGGACTACAATGAGCAGTTCTTC
14,TRBV11-2,-,-,TRBJ2-3,CASSFGGSEGTQYF,TGTGCCAGCAGCTTCGGAGGATCCGAAGGTACGCAGTATTTT
12,TRBV18,-,-,TRBJ1-2,CASSKGPDGYTF,TGTGCCAGCTCAAAGGGGCCCGATGGCTACACTTTC
16,TRBV4-2,TRBD1,-,TRBJ1-2,CASSPMLQGVGYGYTF,TGTGCCAGCAGCCCTATGCTGCAGGGGGTTGGCTATGGCTACACCTTC
16,TRBV5-1,-,-,TRBJ1-3,CASSLLTGPSGNTIYF,TGCGCCAGCAGCTTACTGACAGGCCCCTCTGGAAACACCATATATTTT
13,TRBV11-3,TRBD1,-,TRBJ2-5,CASSMDREETQYF,TGTGCCAGCAGCATGGACAGGGAAGAGACCCAGTACTTC
14,TRBV21-1,-,-,TRBJ2-7,CAGQMGQVTYEQYF,TGTGCCGGCCAGATGGGACAGGTGACCTACGAGCAGTACTTC
14,TRBV6-1,-,-,TRBJ2-2,CASSGQGRGGELFF,TGTGCCAGCAGTGGGCAGGGGAGAGGCGGGGAGCTGTTTTTT
13,TRBV4-1,-,-,TRBJ1-2,CASSIDQNYGYTF,TGCGCCAGCAGTATTGATCAGAACTATGGCTACACCTTC
15,TRBV30,-,-,TRBJ1-5,CAWSEGVRGNQPQHF,TGTGCCTGGAGTGAGGGGGTTAGGGGCAATCAGCCCCAGCATTTT
13,TRBV5-1,-,once,TRBJ2-4,CARKTLAKNIQYF,TGCGCCAGGAAGACTCTAGCCAAAAACATTCAGTACTTC
18,TRBV6-4,TRBD2,-,TRBJ2-1,CASSGLPFGTRLGNEQFF,TGTGCCAGCAGTGGCCTACCCTTCGGGACTAGGCTAGGCAATGAGCAGTTCTTC
13,TRBV29-1,-,-,TRBJ1-2,CSVGPTGGYGYTF,TGCAGCGTTGGACCGACCGGGGGCTATGGCTACACCTTC
10,TRBV6-1,-,-,TRBJ2-3,CASSELQILF,TGTGCCAGCAGTGAACTTCAGATTCTCTTT
14,TRBV4-1,TRBD1,-,TRBJ2-5,CASSSPTGWKTQYF,TGCGCCAGCAGCTCCCCGACAGGGTGGAAGACCCAGTACTTC
15,TRBV4-1,-,-,TRBJ2-3,CASSQIQGSTDTQYF,TGCGCCAGCAGCCAGATACAGGGCAGCACAGATACGCAGTATTTT
15,TRBV5-4,TRBD1,-,TRBJ1-2,CASSPRQGTTYGYTF,TGTGCCAGCAGCCCTAGACAGGGGACCACCTATGGCTACACCTTC
15,TRBV6-5,-,few,TRBJ2-7,CASSYIERSSYEQYF,TGTGCCAGCAGTTACATCGAGCGGAGCTCCTACGAGCAGTACTTC